The 31 T cell receptor beta chains below were found in one sample sequenced in a study of blood T cell repertoires in COVID-19. Measured with immunoSEQ multiplex PCR; TCRdb has only the in-frame clones, and not every one. The sample has about 220,000 clones, 85% to 90% seen once. Sequenced: PBMCs or T cells enriched from blood (not recorded which). The receptor set was obtained from a woman aged 45-65 years with acute COVID-19.

The chain joins TRBV18 to TRBJ2-2; 10 nucleotides line up with TRBD1. CDR1 is KGHSH and CDR2 is LQKENI in the germline V gene. The ends lost 4 bases at V and 3 bases at J; junction bases unmatched: 2. The CDR3 loop spans 15 amino acids. The CDR3 loop is CASSHGTGDTGELFF. In DNA form, the CDR3 reads TGTGCCAGCTCACACGGGACAGGGGACACCGGGGAGCTGTTTTTT.

The gene calls are TRBV28 and TRBJ2-1; 10 positions agree with TRBD2. This CDR3 has 15 residues. Germline-derived CDR1 and CDR2 are MDHEN and SYDVKM. J was trimmed by 13 bases and V by 6 bases; bases with no gene match: 15. CDR3 in amino acids: CASSPTSGIRSVQFF. As DNA, the CDR3 is TGTGCCAGCAGCCCAACTAGCGGGATTAGGTCCGTACAGTTCTTC. Complete variable domain (other parts from reference TRBV28 and TRBJ2-1): DVKVTQSSRYLVKRTGEKVFLECVQDMDHENMFWYRQDPGLGLRLIYFSYDVKMKEKGDIPEGYSVSREKKERFSLILESASTNQTSMYLCASSPTSGIRSVQFFGPGTRLTVL.

The chain couples TRBV28 to TRBJ1-3; 8 bases match TRBD1. The CDR3 runs to 15 residues. Unmatched junction bases numbered 7, after V lost 6 bases and J lost 3 bases. Germline assignment: CDR1 MDHEN and CDR2 SYDVKM. The DNA for the CDR3 is TGTGCCAGCAGCTCAGGGGGCGAGGGTGGAAACACCATATATTTT. It is translated as CASSSGGEGGNTIYF.

In its sample, this clone was seen once. CDR3 sequence reads: CASSLAGQGYGYTF. CDR3 nucleotides: TGTGCCAGCAGCTTAGCTGGACAGGGATATGGCTACACCTTC. The rearrangement joins TRBV7-9 to TRBJ1-2; TRBD1 matches at 8 bases. CDR3 length: 14 residues. CDR1 and CDR2 from the germline V gene are SEHNR and FQNEAQ (reference sequence). With V trimmed by 0 bases and J by 5 bases, 2 bases remained unmatched.

The V and J genes are TRBV18 and TRBJ1-1, with TRBD1 as a possible D gene (6 bases). CDR3 length: 14 amino acids. Germline CDR1 and CDR2: KGHSH and LQKENI. V gave up 6 bases and J gave up 1 base, with 12 bases separating them. This CDR3 is CASSPDRTNTEAFF. CDR3 coding DNA: TGTGCCAGCTCCCCAGACAGGACGAACACTGAAGCTTTCTTT.

The sample holds one count of this clone. The chain has TRBV5-6 and TRBJ2-2; 7 bases are shared with TRBD1. This CDR3 contains 15 residues. Germline-derived CDR1 and CDR2 are SGHDT and YYEEEE. Losses at the gene ends were 1 base for V and 5 bases for J; bases not matched to a gene: 5. CDR3 DNA: TGTGCCAGCAGCTTGCTACAGGGGCAAACCGGGGAGCTGTTTTTT. Translation gives CASSLLQGQTGELFF.

This chain connects TRBV18 to TRBJ2-7, with 8 bases lining up with TRBD1. J gave up 5 bases and V 5 bases, and 5 bases lay outside the gene matches. The CDR3 spans 13 residues. Germline V gene lookup returns CDR1 KGHSH and CDR2 LQKENI. The CDR3 DNA is TGTGCCAGCTCATCCCAGGACAGGGACGAGCAGTACTTC. This sequence encodes CASSSQDRDEQYF.

The chain combines TRBV11-1 with TRBJ2-7, with 7 bases matching TRBD1. Germline loops: CDR1 SGHAT, CDR2 FQDESV (reference sequence). With 6 bases clipped from V and 6 bases from J, the junction kept 14 bases outside the gene matches. This CDR3 has 15 amino acids. The CDR3 loop reads CASSYSGTEVGEQYF. Here the CDR3 DNA reads TGTGCCAGCAGTTACTCCGGGACAGAGGTGGGCGAGCAGTACTTC.

The rearrangement joins TRBV7-2 to TRBJ2-1; 11 bases line up with TRBD2. The CDR3 spans 19 residues. Per germline, CDR1 SGHTA and CDR2 FQGNSA. After removal of 1 base from V and 1 base from J, the junction contained 9 bases not matched to a gene. CDR3 region: CASSLVLGLAGYSYNEQFF. The CDR3 region has the DNA TGTGCCAGCAGCTTAGTGCTAGGACTAGCGGGTTATTCCTACAATGAGCAGTTCTTC.

Only one count was recorded for this clone. This chain uses TRBV30 with TRBJ2-3; the match to TRBD2 covers 8 bases. V was pared by 5 bases and J by 0 bases, with 1 base of the junction left unmatched. The CDR3 covers 13 residues. The germline V gene encodes CDR1 GTSNPN and CDR2 SVGIG (reference sequence). CDR3 sequence reads: CAWSGGSTDTQYF. Written as DNA, the CDR3 is TGTGCCTGGTCGGGAGGGAGCACAGATACGCAGTATTTT.

The chain carries TRBV7-8 and TRBJ1-5; unclear D gene. Germline V gene data show CDR1 as SGHVS and CDR2 as FQNEAQ. Trimming shortened V by 5 bases and J by 1 base, and 15 bases separated the two germline ends. The CDR3 totals 16 residues. The CDR3, as DNA: TGTGCCAGCAGCCGAAACGTTTACTCGAGCAATCAGCCCCAGCATTTT. Translating gives CASSRNVYSSNQPQHF.

The rearrangement links TRBV7-6 to TRBJ2-6; D perhaps matches TRBD2 (6 bases). Germline CDR1 and CDR2: SGHVS and FNYEAQ. Between the trimmed V and J ends, which lost 4 bases and 0 bases, there was a span of 7 bases. The CDR3 runs to 15 residues. CDR3 nucleotide sequence: TGTGCCAGCAGCTCCGGGGGCTCTGGGGCCAACGTCCTGACTTTC. This codes for CASSSGGSGANVLTF.

The chain couples TRBV27 to TRBJ2-7; weak D call: TRBD2 (5 bases). Trimming shortened V by 5 bases and J by 4 bases, and 15 bases separated the two germline ends. This CDR3 comprises 14 residues. Germline V lookup: CDR1 MNHEY, CDR2 SMNVEV (reference sequence). The CDR3 nucleotides are TGTGCCAGCAGTCCGGGGAATGTGTGGTACGAGCAGTACTTC. Translating it yields CASSPGNVWYEQYF.

Only one count was recorded for this clone. This chain connects TRBV5-5 to TRBJ2-3; TRBD2 aligns across 9 bases. The CDR3 is 16 residues long. The junction had 8 bases not matched to a gene; V was cut back by 4 bases and J by 2 bases. Germline assignment: CDR1 SGHKS and CDR2 YYEKEE (reference sequence). The CDR3 region is CASSPLASGDTDTQYF. Here the CDR3 DNA reads TGTGCCAGCAGCCCGCTAGCTAGCGGGGACACAGATACGCAGTATTTT.

The chain employs TRBV5-4 and TRBJ2-1, with 12 bases identical to TRBD2. Germline loops: CDR1 SGHNT, CDR2 YYREEE (reference sequence). This CDR3 region has 15 residues. V lost 5 bases, J lost 8 bases, and 8 bases stayed unmatched. CDR3 protein: CASRETGTSGYEQFF. In DNA form, the CDR3 reads TGTGCCAGCAGAGAAACCGGGACTAGCGGGTATGAGCAGTTCTTC. Drawing the rest from reference TRBV5-4 and TRBJ2-1, the complete variable domain is ETGVTQSPTHLIKTRGQQVTLRCSSQSGHNTVSWYQQALGQGPQFIFQYYREEENGRGNFPPRFSGLQFPNYSSELNVNALELDDSALYLCASRETGTSGYEQFFGPGTRLTVL.

The chain links TRBV7-2 to TRBJ1-2, with TRBD1 matching over 7 bases. The CDR3 covers 15 residues. J gave up 8 bases and V 2 bases, and 11 bases lay outside the gene matches. CDR1 and CDR2 (germline): SGHTA, FQGNSA. The CDR3 protein is CASSLTAGGPQGYTF. The CDR3 region has the DNA TGTGCCAGCAGCTTAACGGCAGGGGGACCGCAGGGCTACACCTTC.

The V call is TRBV18, the J call TRBJ1-1; no reliable D call. The V end was cut by 3 bases, the J end by 0 bases, with 14 bases between. This CDR3 is 16 amino acids long. The germline V gene encodes CDR1 KGHSH and CDR2 LQKENI. CDR3: CASSPRHPSMNTEAFF. CDR3 nucleotides: TGTGCCAGCTCACCCCGACATCCCTCCATGAACACTGAAGCTTTCTTT.

This clone was seen once. This rearrangement joins TRBV5-1 to TRBJ2-4; TRBD2 is a possible D gene (5 bases). V lost 4 bases and J lost 0, with 14 bases in between. Germline V lookup: CDR1 SGHRS, CDR2 YFSETQ. The CDR3 totals 16 residues. The CDR3 DNA is TGCGCCAGCAGCGCGACTCTAGCTGCAGCCAAAAACATTCAGTACTTC. Translated, it gives CASSATLAAAKNIQYF.

The CDR3 protein is CASSSDLDGQPQHF. CDR3 DNA: TGCGCCAGCAGCTCTGATCTAGACGGGCAGCCCCAGCATTTT. The chain has TRBV5-1 and TRBJ1-5, with D unresolved. The germline V gene has CDR1 SGHRS and CDR2 YFSETQ. This CDR3 contains 14 residues. With 3 bases removed from V and 7 bases from J, the gap between germline ends came to 14 bases.

This clone came up once. This chain connects TRBV18 to TRBJ1-4; no reliable D call. This CDR3 comprises 16 residues. V lost 4 bases to trimming and J lost 8 bases, with 20 bases between them. From germline, CDR1 is KGHSH and CDR2 LQKENI. The chain's CDR3 is CASSRLGGVSREKLFF. The DNA of the CDR3 is TGTGCCAGCTCACGTTTGGGTGGAGTCTCCAGAGAAAAACTGTTTTTT.

J is TRBJ1-6 and V is TRBV2, with TRBD1 identical over 9 bases. This CDR3 has 15 amino acids. Trimming cost V 6 bases and J 7 bases; bases outside gene matches: 7. CDR1 SNHLY and CDR2 FYNNEI come from the germline V gene. CDR3 in amino acids: CASRKQGAWNSPLHF. The CDR3 coding sequence is TGTGCCAGCAGGAAACAGGGGGCTTGGAATTCACCCCTCCACTTT.

The rearrangement uses TRBV5-1 and TRBJ2-1; tentative D call: TRBD2 (6 bases). CDR1 is SGHRS and CDR2 is YFSETQ in the germline V gene. This CDR3 comprises 13 residues. Between the trimmed V and J ends, which lost 3 bases and 7 bases, there was a span of 11 bases. CDR3 sequence reads: CASSWAEGNEQFF. CDR3 nucleotides: TGCGCCAGCAGCTGGGCGGAGGGGAATGAGCAGTTCTTC.

Notes on this clone: The sample carries other DNA sequences with the same CDR3. The chain combines TRBV7-3 with TRBJ2-7; TRBD1 matches 9 bases. The CDR3 runs to 15 residues. Losses at the gene ends were 3 bases for V and 0 bases for J; bases not matched to a gene: 3. Germline CDR1 SGHTA, CDR2 FQGTGA. This CDR3 reads CASSLGTGSSYEQYF. As DNA, the CDR3 is TGTGCCAGCAGCTTGGGGACAGGGAGCTCCTACGAGCAGTACTTC.

The sample holds one count of this clone. The genes are TRBV10-3 and TRBJ1-2; TRBD1 aligns across 8 bases. The CDR3 has 12 amino acids. Looked up from germline, CDR1 is ENHRY and CDR2 is SYGVKD. V dropped 3 bases and J dropped 8; count of bases not matched to a gene: 2. The CDR3 bases are TGTGCCATCAGTGACGGACAGGGAGGCTACACCTTC. This codes for CAISDGQGGYTF.

This clone turned up a few times. The gene calls are TRBV7-9 and TRBJ1-2, with D uncertain. Per the germline V gene, CDR1 is SEHNR and CDR2 is FQNEAQ (reference sequence). The length of the CDR3 is 13 residues. Trimming took off 3 bases at V and 3 bases at J, with 8 bases between the two ends. The CDR3 DNA sequence: TGTGCCAGCAGCTTTTCTTCCGACTATGGCTACACCTTC. Protein product: CASSFSSDYGYTF. The variable domain in full, completed from reference TRBV7-9 and TRBJ1-2, reads DTGVSQNPRHKITKRGQNVTFRCDPISEHNRLYWYRQTLGQGPEFLTYFQNEAQLEKSRLLSDRFSAERPKGSFSTLEIQRTEQGDSAMYLCASSFSSDYGYTFGSGTRLTVV.

This clone was counted a single time. This sequence joins TRBV7-3 and TRBJ2-5, with TRBD1 as a possible D gene (5 bases). Germline loops: CDR1 SGHTA, CDR2 FQGTGA. CDR3 length: 14 amino acids. V was cut by 0 bases and J by 5 bases, with 10 bases left in between. CDR3: CASSLTAGLETQYF. CDR3 DNA: TGTGCCAGCAGCTTAACGGCAGGGCTGGAGACCCAGTACTTC.

The rearrangement links TRBV27 to TRBJ1-5, with TRBD1 as a possible D gene (6 bases). This CDR3 has 16 residues. V was clipped by 1 base and J by 1 base, with 11 bases between them. Germline assignment: CDR1 MNHEY and CDR2 SMNVEV (reference sequence). The CDR3 region is CASSLYPGASNQPQHF. CDR3 nucleotides: TGTGCCAGCAGTTTATATCCAGGGGCAAGCAATCAGCCCCAGCATTTT.

The rearrangement links TRBV7-2 to TRBJ1-5, with 10 bases fitting TRBD1. Unmatched junction bases numbered 5, after V lost 5 bases and J lost 7 bases. The CDR3 length is 14 residues. Germline CDR1 is SGHTA and CDR2 is FQGNSA. CDR3 DNA: TGTGCCAGCAGCCCCCGGGACAGGGGACAGCCCCAGCATTTT. It specifies CASSPRDRGQPQHF.

The V and J genes are TRBV3-1 (or the pseudogene TRBV3-2) and TRBJ1-4; TRBD1 might be the D (6 bases). This CDR3 region has 15 residues. V gave up 0 bases and J gave up 10 bases, with 15 bases separating them. Looked up from germline, CDR1 is LGHDT and CDR2 is YNNKEL (reference sequence). Here the CDR3 reads CASSQDGGLVGKLFF. The CDR3 DNA is TGTGCCAGCAGCCAAGACGGGGGGCTGGTAGGAAAACTGTTTTTT.

V gene TRBV3-1 (or the pseudogene TRBV3-2) combines with J gene TRBJ2-7; 7 bases are shared with TRBD1. V lost 6 bases, J lost 0 bases, and 8 bases stayed unmatched. CDR1 and CDR2 (germline): LGHDT, YNNKEL (reference sequence). This CDR3 is 15 amino acids long. The CDR3: CASSPTGVHSYEQYF. DNA of the CDR3: TGTGCCAGCAGTCCCACAGGGGTACACTCCTACGAGCAGTACTTC.

This rearrangement joins TRBV4-3 to TRBJ2-7, with 8 bases matching TRBD2. Germline V lookup: CDR1 LGHNA, CDR2 YSLEER. CDR3 length: 19 amino acids. The V and J ends lost 2 bases and 3 bases, in that order; junction bases with no gene match: 18. CDR3 sequence reads: CASSQSVAGTTRRGYEQYF. The CDR3 coding sequence is TGCGCCAGCAGCCAATCCGTAGCGGGGACGACCCGCAGGGGCTACGAGCAGTACTTC.